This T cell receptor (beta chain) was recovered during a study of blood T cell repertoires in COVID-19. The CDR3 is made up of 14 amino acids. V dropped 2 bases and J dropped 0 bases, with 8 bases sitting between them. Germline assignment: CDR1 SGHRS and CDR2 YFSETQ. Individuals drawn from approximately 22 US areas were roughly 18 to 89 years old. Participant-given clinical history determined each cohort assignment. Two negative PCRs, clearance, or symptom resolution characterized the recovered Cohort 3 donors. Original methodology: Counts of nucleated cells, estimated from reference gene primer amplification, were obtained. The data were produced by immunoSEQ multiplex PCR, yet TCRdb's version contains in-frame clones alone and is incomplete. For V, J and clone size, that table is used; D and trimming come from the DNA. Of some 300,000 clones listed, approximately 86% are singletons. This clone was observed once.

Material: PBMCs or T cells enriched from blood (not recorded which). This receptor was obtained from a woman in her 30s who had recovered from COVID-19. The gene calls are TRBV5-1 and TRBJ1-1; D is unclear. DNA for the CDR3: TGCGCCAGCAGCTTTATAGACATGAACACTGAAGCTTTCTTT. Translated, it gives CASSFIDMNTEAFF. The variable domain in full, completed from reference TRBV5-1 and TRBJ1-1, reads KAGVTQTPRYLIKTRGQQVTLSCSPISGHRSVSWYQQTPGQGLQFLFEYFSETQRNKGNFPGRFSGRQFSNSRSEMNVSTLELGDSALYLCASSFIDMNTEAFFGQGTRLTVV.